This paragraph reports one T cell receptor beta chain. No antigen is known for it. This entry is derived from a study of cytomegalovirus exposure and HLA in healthy donors. Study overall: Most donors, roughly 77% of approximately 400 genotyped, fell in the Caucasian-associated ancestry cluster. General study findings and limits: The number of N-insertions in an Asian-associated ancestry cluster was reportedly below the roughly 620-donor mean in a later analysis.

There are 13 residues in the CDR3. The V gene's germline CDR1 is SGHAT and CDR2 FQNNGV. Trimming took off 5 bases at V and 10 bases at J, with 15 bases between the two ends. It was with 60 Vbeta and 13 Jbeta primers that the PCR ran. Data came from immunoSEQ multiplex PCR; TCRdb stores just in-frame clones and leaves some out. The sample lists 150,000 to 200,000 clones, roughly 80% occurring once. The chain links TRBV11-2 to TRBJ2-1; perhaps TRBD2 as D (5 bases). The sequenced sample was PBMCs. The TCR was taken from a middle-aged woman in good health and CMV-seronegative. CDR3 sequence (DNA): TGTGCCAGCAGCCTAGGTTTTACGGGGGAGCAGTTCTTC. It is translated as CASSLGFTGEQFF.